This is a list of T cell receptor beta chains from one sample in a study of immune evolution from preneoplasia to lung adenocarcinoma. Profiling relied on immunoSEQ multiplex PCR, and the TCRdb table lists in-frame clones only, not all of them. This table has some 3,900 clones, 65% to 80% appearing once. Sequenced: FFPE minimally invasive lung adenocarcinoma tissue. The receptors here all came from an older person with lung adenocarcinoma. Each CDR3 is given with its conserved first and last residue. A D gene is named only where the DNA matches it firmly. Where a row states a size, it is once, few, many or the class of an expanded clone; other rows omit it.

v_gene	abundance	d_gene	j_gene	CDR3aa	CDR3nt
TRBV29-1	NA	NA	TRBJ2-7	CSVVVTSFYEQYF	TGCAGCGTCGTCGTGACTAGTTTCTACGAGCAGTACTTC
TRBV29-1	NA	NA	TRBJ2-7	CSVGEGDYEQYF	TGCAGCGTTGGGGAAGGCGACTACGAGCAGTACTTC
TRBV30	few	TRBD1	TRBJ2-5	CAWSVPEQGAETQYF	TGTGCCTGGAGTGTCCCGGAACAGGGGGCAGAGACCCAGTACTTC
TRBV5-5	NA	NA	TRBJ1-2	CASSLAVGASEMGGYTF	TGTGCCAGCAGCTTGGCCGTAGGGGCCAGCGAAATGGGTGGCTACACCTTC
TRBV10-3	NA	NA	TRBJ1-3	CAIMESSSGNTIYF	TGTGCCATCATGGAGTCGAGCTCTGGAAACACCATATATTTT
TRBV30	NA	NA	TRBJ1-6	CAWSTRGAYSYNSPLHF	TGTGCCTGGAGTACACGGGGAGCCTACTCCTATAATTCACCCCTCCACTTT
TRBV7-8	NA	NA	TRBJ1-6	CASSLGRGAGSPLHF	TGTGCCAGCAGCTTAGGGCGAGGGGCGGGTTCACCCCTCCACTTT
TRBV6-5	NA	NA	TRBJ1-4	CASSPFSTGNEKLFF	TGTGCCAGCAGCCCCTTTTCTACCGGGAATGAAAAACTGTTTTTT
TRBV2	NA	NA	TRBJ1-5	CASTDSNQPQHF	TGTGCCAGCACAGATAGCAATCAGCCCCAGCATTTT
TRBV6-5	NA	TRBD1	TRBJ1-6	CASRNLGQYNSPLHF	TGTGCCAGCAGGAACCTGGGACAGTATAATTCACCCCTCCACTTT
TRBV30	NA	NA	TRBJ1-1	CACIPDSNFEAFF	TGTGCCTGCATCCCCGACAGTAACTTTGAAGCTTTCTTT
TRBV19	NA	NA	TRBJ1-5	CASSGSGAQDAAQHF	TGTGCCAGTAGTGGGAGTGGGGCACAAGATGCGGCCCAGCATTTT
TRBV19	few	NA	TRBJ1-5	CASHREYQPQHF	TGTGCCAGCCACAGGGAGTATCAGCCCCAGCATTTT
TRBV9	NA	NA	TRBJ1-2	CASSPAGGPYGYTF	TGTGCCAGCAGCCCCGCCGGGGGCCCCTATGGCTACACCTTC
TRBV10-3	NA	NA	TRBJ1-5	CAINPTGPGQPQHF	TGTGCCATCAACCCGACAGGCCCGGGCCAGCCCCAGCATTTT
TRBV19	once	NA	TRBJ1-2	CASQSKSGDRRGGYTF	TGTGCCAGTCAGTCGAAATCCGGGGATCGTCGGGGTGGCTACACCTTC
TRBV6-5	NA	TRBD2	TRBJ2-7	CATSAGSGYEQYF	TGTGCCACCTCAGCGGGATCGGGATACGAGCAGTACTTC
TRBV28	NA	NA	TRBJ1-1	CASSLISRSRTTEAFF	TGTGCCAGCAGTTTAATTTCGCGGAGTAGAACCACTGAAGCTTTCTTT
TRBV19	NA	NA	TRBJ1-4	CASSPTVATNEKLFF	TGTGCCAGTAGTCCAACGGTTGCAACTAATGAAAAACTGTTTTTT
TRBV7-8	NA	NA	TRBJ1-4	CASSLEGREKLFF	TGTGCCAGCAGCTTAGAGGGGAGGGAAAAACTGTTTTTT
TRBV30	NA	NA	TRBJ2-5	CAWTDSFQETQYF	TGTGCCTGGACGGACAGTTTCCAAGAGACCCAGTACTTC
TRBV5-8	few	NA	TRBJ1-2	CASRGASNYGYTF	TGTGCCAGCAGAGGAGCTTCTAACTATGGCTACACCTTC
TRBV18	large	NA	TRBJ2-7	CASSPGVAYEQYF	TGTGCCAGCTCACCGGGGGTCGCCTACGAGCAGTACTTC
TRBV2	NA	TRBD1	TRBJ1-1	CASSDRGLGITEAFF	TGTGCCAGCAGTGACAGGGGGTTAGGTATTACTGAAGCTTTCTTT
TRBV6-1	NA	TRBD1	TRBJ1-2	CASSAGQAQGGYTF	TGTGCCAGCAGCGCTGGACAGGCCCAAGGTGGCTACACCTTC
TRBV9	NA	TRBD1	TRBJ1-3	CASSLGDRDSGNTIYF	TGTGCCAGCAGCTTGGGAGACAGGGACTCTGGAAACACCATATATTTT
TRBV7-7	NA	TRBD1	TRBJ2-7	CASSLGADRATYEQYF	TGTGCTAGCAGCTTGGGGGCCGACAGGGCGACCTACGAGCAGTACTTC
TRBV21-1	NA	NA	TRBJ1-6	CASHGQKNNSPLHF	TGTGCCAGCCACGGACAGAAAAATAATTCACCCCTCCACTTT
TRBV10-3	once	NA	TRBJ2-7	CAISGGRTSSYEQYF	TGTGCCATCAGTGGAGGGAGAACGAGCTCCTACGAGCAGTACTTC
TRBV30	few	NA	TRBJ1-2	CAWKSGLVLTNQGYTF	TGTGCCTGGAAGAGCGGTTTAGTACTTACAAATCAAGGCTACACCTTC
TRBV10-3	NA	TRBD1	TRBJ2-3	CATSDRGNTDTQYF	TGTGCCACTTCGGACAGGGGTAATACAGATACGCAGTATTTT
TRBV19	NA	TRBD2	TRBJ2-7	CASSIDGTSGFYEQYF	TGTGCCAGTAGTATAGATGGGACTAGCGGTTTCTACGAGCAGTACTTC
TRBV6-1	NA	TRBD1	TRBJ1-2	CASSEDFDRGRFYGYTF	TGTGCCAGCAGTGAAGATTTCGACAGGGGGAGATTCTATGGCTACACCTTC
TRBV5-6	NA	NA	TRBJ1-3	CASSHLQPSGNTIYF	TGTGCCAGCAGCCACCTACAACCCTCTGGAAACACCATATATTTT
TRBV5-4	NA	NA	TRBJ2-2	CASSSRGTTTEELFF	TGTGCCAGCAGCTCCCGCGGGACCACGACCGAGGAGCTGTTTTTT
TRBV6-5	NA	NA	TRBJ1-2	CASSYQGQYYGYTF	TGTGCCAGCAGTTACCAGGGACAATACTATGGCTACACCTTC
TRBV28	NA	TRBD1	TRBJ2-4	CASSGPGTGNWIQYF	TGTGCCAGCAGTGGCCCCGGGACAGGGAATTGGATTCAGTACTTC
TRBV2	NA	NA	TRBJ1-1	CASSENTEAFF	TGTGCCAGCAGTGAAAACACTGAAGCTTTCTTT
TRBV5-6	NA	NA	TRBJ2-3	CASSFNRETQYF	TGTGCCAGCAGCTTCAACAGGGAGACGCAGTATTTT
TRBV7-9	NA	NA	TRBJ2-3	CASSPRGGVGTDTQYF	TGTGCCAGCAGCCCACGAGGGGGGGTGGGCACAGATACGCAGTATTTT
TRBV5-1	NA	TRBD1	TRBJ2-3	CASSLGGQQVDTQYF	TGCGCCAGCAGCTTGGGGGGACAGCAGGTGGATACGCAGTATTTT
TRBV5-1	NA	NA	TRBJ2-3	CASSKAGTDTQYF	TGCGCCAGCAGCAAGGCGGGCACAGATACGCAGTATTTT